The 27 T cell receptor beta chains given below trace back to one sample, sequenced in a study of post-analysis software for immune sequencing data. General observations from the study: About 5 TRBV segments (TRBV5-6, TRBV5-1 and TRBV20-1 among them) occurred more frequently in patients than in controls.

Built from TCR beta cDNA, the libraries had unique molecular identifiers in them. Each CDR3 protein gets one entry after TCRdb re-called the PCR reads with MiXCR. In the table there are fewer than 850,000 distinct CDR3 sequences, 35% to 55% of which are singletons. These receptors are not linked to any known antigen. Sequencing input: blood. These receptors were obtained from a girl aged 5 to 17 with multiple sclerosis.

This clonotype has more than one count but fewer than ten. V gene TRBV10-3 combines with J gene TRBJ2-7, with TRBD2 as a possible D gene (6 bases). Trimming removed 2 bases at V and 2 bases at J, with 10 bases between. Germline CDR1 reads ENHRY; CDR2 reads SYGVKD. The CDR3 has 14 amino acids. DNA for the CDR3: TGTGCCATCAGTGAGGGGTTAGCGGCCTACGAGCAGTACTTC. Translated, it gives CAISEGLAAYEQYF.

The rearrangement links TRBV15 to TRBJ1-2; 7 bases match TRBD1. The length of the CDR3 is 14 residues. Germline loops: CDR1 LNHNV, CDR2 YYDKDF (reference sequence). J was trimmed by 8 bases and V by 5 bases; bases with no gene match: 11. The CDR3 nucleotides are TGTGCCACCAGCGTCGGGACAGCGTCCCCGGGCTACACCTTC. This gives the protein CATSVGTASPGYTF.

CDR3 sequence (DNA): TGCAGTGCCCCCAATCAGGGGAAGGAGACCCAGTACTTC. Translating gives CSAPNQGKETQYF. The chain recombines TRBV20-1 with TRBJ2-5, with a tentative D call TRBD1 (6 bases). This CDR3 spans 13 amino acids. V was cut by 6 bases and J by 5 bases, with 16 bases left in between. Per the germline V gene, CDR1 is DFQATT and CDR2 is SNEGSKA (reference sequence).

This clonotype was counted only a few times. J is TRBJ1-2 and V is TRBV6-4; 7 bases match TRBD1. This CDR3 has 22 residues. The ends lost 2 bases at V and 3 bases at J; junction bases unmatched: 27. The germline V gene has CDR1 MRHNA and CDR2 SNTAGT. The CDR3 spells CASSDEKEKAGLMGQGDYGYTF. CDR3 in DNA: TGTGCCAGCAGTGACGAGAAGGAGAAAGCTGGTTTGATGGGTCAGGGGGACTATGGCTACACCTTC.

This rearrangement joins TRBV7-6 to TRBJ2-3, with 10 bases matching TRBD2. The CDR3 loop spans 15 amino acids. Germline CDR1 and CDR2: SGHVS and FNYEAQ. The trim removed 8 bases at V and 6 bases at J, leaving 11 bases unmatched. The CDR3 sequence is CASRASGRIEDTQYF. DNA of the CDR3: TGTGCCAGCCGTGCTAGCGGGAGAATTGAGGATACGCAGTATTTT. Full variable domain (rest looked up from reference TRBV7-6 and TRBJ2-3): GAGVSQSPRYKVTKRGQDVALRCDPISGHVSLYWYRQALGQGPEFLTYFNYEAQQDKSGLPNDRFSAERPEGSISTLTIQRTEQRDSAMYRCASRASGRIEDTQYFGPGTRLTVL.

The J gene is TRBJ1-5, the V gene TRBV7-2; D is uncertain. CDR3 length equals 14 residues. Trimming cost V 3 bases and J 2 bases, with 8 bases left between them. Germline CDR1 and CDR2: SGHTA and FQGNSA. The CDR3 loop reads CASSFLRGNQPQHF. The CDR3 DNA reads TGTGCCAGCAGCTTTTTACGGGGCAATCAGCCCCAGCATTTT.

This clonotype was found a few times. The chain combines TRBV29-1 with TRBJ1-2; D is undetermined. The CDR3 has 14 residues. V lost 3 bases and J 0 bases, leaving 11 bases between the germline ends. The V gene's germline CDR1 is SQVTM and CDR2 ANQGSEA. Here the CDR3 reads CSVERASSNYGYTF. CDR3 bases: TGCAGCGTTGAGCGGGCCAGTTCTAACTATGGCTACACCTTC.

The J gene is TRBJ2-4, the V gene TRBV7-9; D perhaps matches TRBD1 (6 bases). V was trimmed by 5 bases and J by 9 bases, leaving 17 bases between them. This CDR3 is 14 amino acids long. Germline V CDR1 and CDR2: SEHNR, FQNEAQ (reference sequence). The CDR3 loop reads CASSPPQGRGIQYF. For the CDR3, the DNA is TGTGCCAGCAGCCCGCCACAGGGTCGGGGCATTCAGTACTTC.

The genes are TRBV6-5 and TRBJ1-1; tentatively, D is TRBD1 (5 bases). Per germline, CDR1 MNHEY and CDR2 SVGAGI. This CDR3 spans 17 amino acids. Trimming cost V 0 bases and J 1 base, with 15 bases left between them. CDR3 residues: CASSYSMARGTNTEAFF. Here the CDR3 DNA reads TGTGCCAGCAGTTACTCGATGGCGAGGGGCACGAACACTGAAGCTTTCTTT.

This clonotype has a count of ten or more. The chain carries TRBV7-2 and TRBJ2-7; 14 bases line up with TRBD2. Germline V gene lookup returns CDR1 SGHTA and CDR2 FQGNSA. Trimming took 5 bases from V and 1 from J; bases not matched to a gene: 19. The length of the CDR3 is 21 residues. CDR3 in DNA: TGTGCCAGCAGCCAACAAGCCCCCCAGGGACTAGCGGGAGTACCTTCCTACGAGCAGTACTTC. It yields the protein CASSQQAPQGLAGVPSYEQYF.

Only a few counts were recorded for this clonotype. V usage is TRBV20-1 and J usage is TRBJ2-6, with a possible D match to TRBD1 (5 bases). Germline values: CDR1 DFQATT, CDR2 SNEGSKA (reference sequence). The CDR3 has 14 residues. Trimming stripped 4 bases from V and 0 bases from J, with 7 bases between. Here the CDR3 reads CSAIDSSGANVLTF. For the CDR3, the DNA is TGCAGTGCTATTGACAGCTCTGGGGCCAACGTCCTGACTTTC.

V and J are TRBV20-1 and TRBJ2-5; a possible D gene is TRBD2 (6 bases). V lost 2 bases and J lost 5, with 18 bases in between. The CDR3 length is 15 residues. From germline, CDR1 is DFQATT and CDR2 SNEGSKA (reference sequence). The CDR3 reads CSARYGSGFGETQYF. CDR3 DNA: TGCAGTGCTAGATATGGGAGCGGGTTCGGGGAGACCCAGTACTTC.

The rearrangement links TRBV7-9 to TRBJ2-4; maybe TRBD1 (6 bases). The assigned J gene may be wrong: the sequence end matches TRBJ2-5 better. CDR3 length: 14 residues. Germline values: CDR1 SEHNR, CDR2 FQNEAQ (reference sequence). CDR3 protein: CASSDDRPKETQYF. In nucleotides, the CDR3 is TGTGCCAGCAGCGATGACAGGCCCAAAGAGACCCAGTACTTC.

This chain uses TRBV3-1 with TRBJ1-4; a weak D match, TRBD1 (5 bases). The germline V and J ends were trimmed by 4 bases and 13 bases, with 13 bases remaining between them. CDR3 length equals 12 residues. Germline assignment: CDR1 LGHDT and CDR2 YNNKEL (reference sequence). CDR3 DNA: TGTGCCAGCAGCCCGGGAGACAGTGGACTGTTTTTT. This sequence encodes CASSPGDSGLFF.

The chain is built from TRBV12-3 or TRBV12-4 and TRBJ2-1; D might be TRBD2 (6 bases). Deletions cut 3 bases from V and 12 bases from J, with 15 bases between. The length of the CDR3 is 13 residues. Here the CDR3 reads CASSLYGTLGQFF. The DNA of the CDR3 is TGTGCCAGCAGTTTGTATGGGACTTTGGGGCAGTTCTTC.

The chain employs TRBV28 and TRBJ2-1; D call uncertain. With 10 bases removed from V and 6 bases from J, the gap between germline ends came to 22 bases. The CDR3 contains 15 residues. Germline V CDR1 and CDR2: MDHEN, SYDVKM. DNA for the CDR3: TGTGCCACCCAGCTGACTCGTCCCCGGAGCAATGAGCAGTTCTTC. Translation: CATQLTRPRSNEQFF.

This clonotype turned up a few times. The chain joins TRBV3-1 to TRBJ2-1; TRBD2 matches at 11 bases. The ends lost 1 base at V and 1 base at J; junction bases unmatched: 0. CDR3 size: 16 residues. Looked up from germline, CDR1 is LGHDT and CDR2 is YNNKEL (reference sequence). CDR3 nucleotide sequence: TGTGCCAGCAGCCAAGGACTAGCGGGGTCCTACAATGAGCAGTTCTTC. It codes for CASSQGLAGSYNEQFF.

The CDR3 loop reads CSAERPDSYEQYF. DNA for the CDR3: TGCAGTGCCGAACGTCCAGATTCCTACGAGCAGTACTTC. The chain combines TRBV20-1 with TRBJ2-7; no clear D. This CDR3 is built from 13 residues. CDR1 is DFQATT, CDR2 SNEGSKA, per germline (reference sequence). V was clipped by 6 bases and J by 1 base, with 13 bases between them.

V usage is TRBV4-3 and J usage is TRBJ2-1, with D maybe TRBD1 (6 bases). Deletions cut 0 bases from V and 13 bases from J, with 10 bases between. Germline V lookup: CDR1 LGHNA, CDR2 YSLEER. CDR3 length: 12 amino acids. CDR3 bases: TGCGCCAGCAGCCAAGAAGGGGGAACCCAGTTCTTC. This sequence encodes CASSQEGGTQFF.

This chain connects TRBV7-9 to TRBJ2-5; D tentatively reads TRBD1 or TRBD2 (5 bases each). Trimming left V 5 bases short and J 5 bases short, with 15 bases between. The length of the CDR3 is 14 residues. CDR1 is SEHNR and CDR2 is FQNEAQ in the germline V gene (reference sequence). The CDR3 loop is CASSPRDVTETQYF. As DNA, the CDR3 is TGTGCCAGCAGCCCCCGGGACGTCACGGAGACCCAGTACTTC.

The chain uses TRBV20-1 and TRBJ2-3; D gene unclear. The V gene lost 1 base and the J gene lost 1 base, with 15 bases spanning the gap. The CDR3 has 16 residues. Germline CDR1 and CDR2: DFQATT and SNEGSKA (reference sequence). CDR3 sequence: CSARVPQTAGTDTQYF. The CDR3 bases are TGCAGTGCTAGAGTACCACAGACGGCGGGCACAGATACGCAGTATTTT.

V and J are TRBV29-1 and TRBJ2-1, with 9 bases that match TRBD1. In germline, CDR1 is SQVTM, CDR2 ANQGSEA. Losses at the gene ends were 8 bases for V and 5 bases for J; bases not matched to a gene: 7. There are 13 residues in the CDR3. The CDR3 spells CSSWTGDHNEQFF. For the CDR3, the DNA is TGCAGCTCCTGGACAGGGGACCACAATGAGCAGTTCTTC.

The chain links TRBV4-3 to TRBJ1-2, with 9 bases that match TRBD1. Trimming took 1 base from V and 6 from J; bases not matched to a gene: 6. The CDR3 consists of 15 residues. CDR1 and CDR2 (germline): LGHNA, YSLEER. The CDR3 sequence is CASSQVWDREDGYTF. The DNA for the CDR3 is TGCGCCAGCAGCCAAGTCTGGGACAGGGAGGATGGCTACACCTTC.

Notes on this clonotype: In this CDR3 the conserved last residue, phenylalanine or tryptophan, is missing, so a read error is likely. The chain carries TRBV7-8 and TRBJ2-7, with D perhaps matching TRBD1 (6 bases). This CDR3 has 15 residues. Germline-derived CDR1 and CDR2 are SGHVS and FQNEAQ. V was trimmed by 10 bases and J by 1 base, leaving 20 bases between them. CDR3 loop: CATGLGRQGSYEQYL. The CDR3 DNA reads TGTGCCACCGGCCTCGGACGGCAGGGGTCCTACGAGCAGTACCTC.

The chain combines TRBV15 with TRBJ2-1, with TRBD2 identical over 7 bases. This CDR3 contains 17 residues. With 0 bases clipped from V and 3 bases from J, the junction kept 8 bases outside the gene matches. The germline CDR1 and CDR2 sequences are LNHNV and YYDKDF (reference sequence). CDR3: CATSRDTRERDYNEQFF. Here the CDR3 DNA reads TGTGCCACCAGCAGAGATACGCGGGAGCGGGACTACAATGAGCAGTTCTTC.

This clonotype was seen at least ten times. The chain employs TRBV29-1 and TRBJ2-5; 9 bases agree with TRBD1. The V gene's germline CDR1 is SQVTM and CDR2 ANQGSEA. The CDR3 runs to 11 residues. V dropped 8 bases and J dropped 5; count of bases not matched to a gene: 3. The CDR3 spells CSHDRGETQYF. CDR3 coding DNA: TGCAGCCATGACAGGGGGGAGACCCAGTACTTC.

In its sample, this clonotype was seen a few times. V and J are TRBV6-5 and TRBJ2-5, with no clear D. This CDR3 region has 12 residues. V lost 5 bases, J lost 5 bases, and 9 bases lay in between. Per germline, CDR1 MNHEY and CDR2 SVGAGI. CDR3 region: CASSATRETQYF. CDR3 nucleotide sequence: TGTGCCAGCAGTGCTACCCGGGAGACCCAGTACTTC.